Listed here are 16 T cell receptor beta chains from one sample, sequenced in a study of OX40 agonist ivuxolimab in advanced cancers. Using immunoSEQ multiplex PCR, the repertoire was profiled, and TCRdb retains in-frame clones only, with some absent. The sample has 72,000 or so clones, approximately 86% seen once; the top ten hold 1.3%. The source was CD4+ or CD8+ T cells sorted from blood, collected in a trial of the OX40 agonist ivuxolimab. The receptors come from an adult with an advanced solid tumor such as melanoma, head and neck, liver or kidney cancer.

About this clone: The junction departs from the called germline gene at one end, perhaps through a read error. V and J are TRBV2 and TRBJ2-2; 9 bases match TRBD1. This CDR3 is built from 15 residues. From germline, CDR1 is SNHLY and CDR2 FYNNEI. CDR3 in amino acids: CASSKGQGHTGELFF. The CDR3, as DNA: TGTGCCAGCAGCAAGGGACAGGGTCACACCGGGGAGTTGTTTTTT.

The chain carries TRBV19 and TRBJ1-2; D gene unclear. Looked up from germline, CDR1 is LNHDA and CDR2 is SQIVND (reference sequence). The CDR3 spans 14 residues. V was shortened by 4 bases and J by 8 bases, with 17 bases between the two germline ends. CDR3 nucleotide sequence: TGTGCCAGTAGTACCCTGAACCCTCGTGGAGGCTACACCTTC. Translated: CASSTLNPRGGYTF.

This sequence joins TRBV2 and TRBJ1-1; TRBD1 agrees at 7 bases. Germline trimming cut 5 bases from V and 1 base from J; bases unmatched to any gene: 7. CDR3 length: 15 residues. Germline CDR1 and CDR2: SNHLY and FYNNEI. The CDR3 protein is CASSQRQGSNTEAFF. The CDR3, as DNA: TGTGCCAGCAGTCAAAGACAGGGCTCGAACACTGAAGCTTTCTTT. The whole variable domain, remainder taken from reference TRBV2 and TRBJ1-1, is EPEVTQTPSHQVTQMGQEVILRCVPISNHLYFYWYRQILGQKVEFLVSFYNNEISEKSEIFDDQFSVERPDGSNFTLKIRSTKLEDSAMYFCASSQRQGSNTEAFFGQGTRLTVV.

This chain links TRBV11-2 with TRBJ2-1; D is undetermined. Trimming cost V 1 base and J 8 bases, with 12 bases left between them. CDR1 is SGHAT, CDR2 FQNNGV, per germline. The CDR3 spans 14 residues. In DNA, the CDR3 is TGTGCCAGCAGCTTAGTGGGCCGGTACCATGAGCAGTTCTTC. It specifies CASSLVGRYHEQFF.

The chain has TRBV6-4 and TRBJ2-2; no clear D. V dropped 3 bases and J dropped 0 bases, with 2 bases sitting between them. Germline V gene data show CDR1 as MRHNA and CDR2 as SNTAGT. The CDR3 consists of 13 residues. CDR3 nucleotide sequence: TGTGCCAGCAGTGAACCGAACACCGGGGAGCTGTTTTTT. Translation gives CASSEPNTGELFF.

The gene calls are TRBV28 and TRBJ1-5, with a weak D call TRBD1 (5 bases). Germline assignment: CDR1 MDHEN and CDR2 SYDVKM. This CDR3 region has 16 residues. Trimming left V 2 bases short and J 3 bases short, with 14 bases between. In DNA form, the CDR3 reads TGTGCCAGCAGTTTAGGCGGCCGGGGCGTCAATCAGCCCCAGCATTTT. Its translation: CASSLGGRGVNQPQHF.

The chain is built from TRBV10-3 and TRBJ1-1; a weak D match, TRBD1 (6 bases). The CDR3 sequence is 13 residues long. The V end lost 5 bases, the J end lost 1 base, and 8 bases lay between the germline ends. Germline CDR1 is ENHRY and CDR2 is SYGVKD. CDR3 region: CAISSQGNTEAFF. The CDR3, as DNA: TGTGCCATCAGTTCACAGGGGAACACTGAAGCTTTCTTT.

This rearrangement joins TRBV5-5 to TRBJ2-3; D not resolved. The CDR3 is 14 residues long. CDR1 and CDR2 from the germline V gene are SGHKS and YYEKEE (reference sequence). Between the trimmed V and J ends, which lost 0 bases and 2 bases, there was a span of 7 bases. CDR3 in DNA: TGTGCCAGCAGCTTGGTAACCCCCACAGATACGCAGTATTTT. It yields the protein CASSLVTPTDTQYF. Variable domain in full (rest from reference TRBV5-5 and TRBJ2-3): DAGVTQSPTHLIKTRGQQVTLRCSPISGHKSVSWYQQVLGQGPQFIFQYYEKEERGRGNFPDRFSARQFPNYSSELNVNALLLGDSALYLCASSLVTPTDTQYFGPGTRLTVL.

This chain uses TRBV19 with TRBJ2-3; TRBD2 matches at 10 bases. Per germline, CDR1 LNHDA and CDR2 SQIVND (reference sequence). The CDR3 sequence is 14 residues long. V dropped 11 bases and J dropped 4; count of bases not matched to a gene: 9. This CDR3 is CACSSGRSADTQYF. DNA for the CDR3: TGTGCCTGCTCTAGCGGGAGATCCGCAGATACGCAGTATTTT.

The chain couples TRBV7-9 to TRBJ1-1, with a weak D call TRBD1 (5 bases). The V gene lost 5 bases and the J gene lost 0 bases, with 10 bases spanning the gap. CDR3 length: 14 residues. CDR1 is SEHNR and CDR2 is FQNEAQ in the germline V gene (reference sequence). The CDR3 sequence: CASSRDLLNTEAFF. The CDR3 DNA sequence: TGTGCCAGCAGCCGGGACCTACTGAACACTGAAGCTTTCTTT.

The V and J genes are TRBV11-2 and TRBJ2-3; D gene unclear. Germline V lookup: CDR1 SGHAT, CDR2 FQNNGV. The V and J ends lost 4 bases and 8 bases respectively, with 7 bases between them. This CDR3 region has 11 residues. CDR3 sequence reads: CASSSSGTQYF. The CDR3 bases are TGTGCCAGCAGCTCCAGTGGTACGCAGTATTTT.

This clone was counted a few times. The V gene is TRBV12-5, the J gene TRBJ1-1; no firm D call. V was trimmed by 4 bases and J by 0 bases, leaving 15 bases between them. The CDR3 spans 16 residues. CDR1 is LGHNT, CDR2 FRNRAP, per germline. This CDR3 is CASGSLGHPMNTEAFF. The DNA of the CDR3 is TGTGCTAGTGGTTCCCTCGGCCACCCCATGAACACTGAAGCTTTCTTT.

As concerns this clone: The sample has other DNA sequences that encode this CDR3 too. The chain uses TRBV19 and TRBJ1-1, with no clear D. The CDR3 spans 14 residues. CDR1 is LNHDA, CDR2 SQIVND, per germline (reference sequence). V gave up 3 bases and J gave up 0 bases, with 8 bases separating them. The CDR3, as DNA: TGTGCCAGTAGTATGGGAGGTCTGAACACTGAAGCTTTCTTT. Amino acids: CASSMGGLNTEAFF.

This chain links TRBV7-8 with TRBJ2-7, with 7 bases that match TRBD1. Trimming cost V 3 bases and J 4 bases; bases outside gene matches: 9. The CDR3 spans 15 residues. From germline, CDR1 is SGHVS and CDR2 FQNEAQ. The CDR3, as DNA: TGTGCCAGCAGCTTCGACGGGACAGCGACTTACGAGCAGTACTTC. Amino acids: CASSFDGTATYEQYF.

The CDR3 here is CASSGLTTGELFF. CDR3 DNA sequence: TGTGCCAGCAGTGGTCTGACCACCGGGGAGCTGTTTTTT. The rearrangement uses TRBV2 and TRBJ2-2; no clear D gene. V was pared by 4 bases and J by 4 bases, with 7 bases between. The CDR3 contains 13 residues. CDR1 and CDR2 from the germline V gene are SNHLY and FYNNEI.

This clone appeared once. V usage is TRBV5-1 and J usage is TRBJ1-1; 8 bases match TRBD1. Looked up from germline, CDR1 is SGHRS and CDR2 is YFSETQ. J was trimmed by 4 bases and V by 4 bases; bases with no gene match: 12. The CDR3 is 16 amino acids. CDR3 nucleotide sequence: TGCGCCAGCAGCCCCCGGACAGGGAGTTGGTCCACTGAAGCTTTCTTT. Protein product: CASSPRTGSWSTEAFF.